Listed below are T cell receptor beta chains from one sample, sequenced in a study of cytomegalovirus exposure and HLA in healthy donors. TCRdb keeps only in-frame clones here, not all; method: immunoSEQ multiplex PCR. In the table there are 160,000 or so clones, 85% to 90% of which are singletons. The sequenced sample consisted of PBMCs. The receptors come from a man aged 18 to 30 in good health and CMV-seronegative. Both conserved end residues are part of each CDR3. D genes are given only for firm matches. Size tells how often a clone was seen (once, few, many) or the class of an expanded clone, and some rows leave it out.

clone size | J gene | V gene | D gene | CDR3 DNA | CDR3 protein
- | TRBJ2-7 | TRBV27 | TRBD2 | TGTGCCAGCAGTTTATGGGGTAGCGGGAGCTCCTACGAGCAGTACTTC | CASSLWGSGSSYEQYF
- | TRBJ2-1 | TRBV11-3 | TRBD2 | TGTGCCAGCAGCAAAACGGGACTAGCGGGGAACAATGAGCAGTTCTTC | CASSKTGLAGNNEQFF
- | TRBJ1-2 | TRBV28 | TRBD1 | TGTGCCAGCAGTTTATACGACGATCACCAGGGGGAACTCTATGGCTACACCTTC | CASSLYDDHQGELYGYTF
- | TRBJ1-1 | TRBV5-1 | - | TGCGCCAGCAGCCTGGGGCCGGGTTCGAACACTGAAGCTTTCTTT | CASSLGPGSNTEAFF
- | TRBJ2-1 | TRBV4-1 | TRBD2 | TGCGCCAGCAGCCAAGACCGGGCGGGGGGAATCTACAATGAGCAGTTCTTC | CASSQDRAGGIYNEQFF
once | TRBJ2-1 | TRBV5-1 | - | TGCGCCAGCAGCTTGGCTCCAGGGGGGAATGAGCAGTTCTTC | CASSLAPGGNEQFF
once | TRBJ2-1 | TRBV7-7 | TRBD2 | TGTGCTGTAGCGACCTGGACTAGCGGCTACAATGAGCAGTTCTTC | CAVATWTSGYNEQFF
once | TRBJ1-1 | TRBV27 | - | TGTGCCAGCAGTTTACGTCAGGGGCGAGTCACTGAAGCTTTCTTT | CASSLRQGRVTEAFF
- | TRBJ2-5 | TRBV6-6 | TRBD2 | TGTGCCAGCACCCCACGGGGGGATGAGACCCAGTACTTC | CASTPRGDETQYF
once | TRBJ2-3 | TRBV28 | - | TGTGCCAGCAGTTTAGCGGCAGCCACAGATACGCAGTATTTT | CASSLAAATDTQYF
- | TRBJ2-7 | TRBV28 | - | TGTGCCAGTAAACAGGGGGGGTACGAGCAGTACTTC | CASKQGGYEQYF
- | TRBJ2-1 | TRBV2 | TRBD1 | TGTGCCAGCAGTGAAGGGCGCTCGACGACAGGGGGCTTTTACAATGAGCAGTTCTTC | CASSEGRSTTGGFYNEQFF
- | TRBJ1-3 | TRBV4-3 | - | TGCGCCAGCAGCCTCGGCGGGGGTAGGGCAGACACCATATATTTT | CASSLGGGRADTIYF
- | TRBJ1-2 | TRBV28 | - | TGTGCCAGCAGCTTGGGGCGGGGGAGCTATGGCTACACCTTC | CASSLGRGSYGYTF
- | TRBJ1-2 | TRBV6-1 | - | TGTGCCAGCAGTGAAGACAGACATCGCTACACCTTC | CASSEDRHRYTF
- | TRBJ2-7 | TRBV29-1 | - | TGCAGCGTTGTAATCGGGAGCAGACCGGGGCAGTACTTC | CSVVIGSRPGQYF
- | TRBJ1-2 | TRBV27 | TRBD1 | TGTGCCAGCAGGATTACAGGGGGCGGCGGCTACACCTTC | CASRITGGGGYTF
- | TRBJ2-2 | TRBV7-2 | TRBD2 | TGTGCCAGCAACAGAGCACTAGCGGGAGAGGGCGGGGAGCTGTTTTTT | CASNRALAGEGGELFF
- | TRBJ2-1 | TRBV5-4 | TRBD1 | TGTGCCAGCAGCTTGGGACAGGGCTCCTACAATGAGCAGTTCTTC | CASSLGQGSYNEQFF
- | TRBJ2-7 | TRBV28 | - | TGTGCCAGCAGTTCCCTATACGAGCAGTACTTC | CASSSLYEQYF
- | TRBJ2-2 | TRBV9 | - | TGTGCCAGCAGCTCAATTACCGGGGAGCTGTTTTTT | CASSSITGELFF
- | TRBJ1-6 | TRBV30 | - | TGTGCCTGGAGATTTGAGGGCGTAAATTCACCCCTCCACTTT | CAWRFEGVNSPLHF
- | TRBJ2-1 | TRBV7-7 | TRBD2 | TGTGCTAGCAGCCCTTCAGCGGGGAGCTCCTACAATGAGCAGTTCTTC | CASSPSAGSSYNEQFF
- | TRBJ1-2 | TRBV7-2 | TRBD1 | TGTGCCAGCAGCTTCGGGACAGTGAAATATGGCTACACCTTC | CASSFGTVKYGYTF
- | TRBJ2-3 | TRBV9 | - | TGTGCCAGCAGCGTAACCGGGAGAACAGATACGCAGTATTTT | CASSVTGRTDTQYF
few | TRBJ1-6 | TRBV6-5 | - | TGTGCCAGCAGTTATTGGAAGGGCAGGGGAAGGGGAGCCCTCCACTTT | CASSYWKGRGRGALHF
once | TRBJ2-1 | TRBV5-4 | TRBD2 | TGTGCCAGCAGCTCCATAGCGGGGGCGGATTACAATGAGCAGTTCTTC | CASSSIAGADYNEQFF
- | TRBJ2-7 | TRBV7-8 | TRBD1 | TGTGCCAGCAGCTTAACCCGACAGGGCCCCTCTACCTTC | CASSLTRQGPSTF
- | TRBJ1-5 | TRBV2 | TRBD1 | TGTGCCAGCGGGGATCAGGACAGGGGTCCCAATCAGCCCCAGCATTTT | CASGDQDRGPNQPQHF
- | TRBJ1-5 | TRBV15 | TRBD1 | TGTGCCGTACGCGACGGACAGGACAATCAGCCCCAGCATTTT | CAVRDGQDNQPQHF
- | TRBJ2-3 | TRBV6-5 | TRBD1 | TGTGCCAGCAGTCGACAGGGGACAGATACGCAGTATTTT | CASSRQGTDTQYF
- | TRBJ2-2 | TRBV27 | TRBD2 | TGTGCCAGCAGTTTACACCGACTAGCGAGAAACACCGGGGAGCTGTTTTTT | CASSLHRLARNTGELFF
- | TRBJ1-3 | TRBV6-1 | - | TGTGCCAGCAGTGGAGCACGGGGGGCCTCTGGAAACACCATATATTTT | CASSGARGASGNTIYF
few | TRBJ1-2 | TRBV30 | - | TGTGCCTGGACGCTTCGCGGGCCTACTGGACCCTACACCTTC | CAWTLRGPTGPYTF
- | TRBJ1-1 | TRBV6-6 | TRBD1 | TGTGCCAGCGCGGGACAGGGAGTTCAAACTGAAGCTTTCTTT | CASAGQGVQTEAFF
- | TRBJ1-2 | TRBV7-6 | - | TGTGCCAGCAGCTCGGGGGAGGGCCTTGGCTACACCTTC | CASSSGEGLGYTF
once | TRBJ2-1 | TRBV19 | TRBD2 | TGTGCCAGTGCTTGGGCTAGCGGGAGATTAGAGGATGAGCAGTTCTTC | CASAWASGRLEDEQFF
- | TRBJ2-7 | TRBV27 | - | TGTGCCAGCAGTTTATCCAGGGGCTTTGTATACGAGCAGTACTTC | CASSLSRGFVYEQYF
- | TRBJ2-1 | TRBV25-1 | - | TGTGCCAGCAGTGCTTCAGGGAACTACAATGAGCAGTTCTTC | CASSASGNYNEQFF
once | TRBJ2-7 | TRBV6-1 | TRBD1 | TGTGCCAGCAGTGAAGGCAGGGGGCAATTGGACGAGCAGTACTTC | CASSEGRGQLDEQYF
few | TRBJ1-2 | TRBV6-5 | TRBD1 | TGTGCCAGCAGGCCGGGACAGGGAGTTGGAGGCTACACCTTC | CASRPGQGVGGYTF
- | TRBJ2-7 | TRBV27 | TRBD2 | TGTGCCAGCAGTTTCTTGGGGGGGAATTACGAGCAGTACTTC | CASSFLGGNYEQYF
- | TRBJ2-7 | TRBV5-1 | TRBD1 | TGCGCCAGCAGCCTGTCGGGACAGGGGGCGGGGGAGCAGTACTTC | CASSLSGQGAGEQYF
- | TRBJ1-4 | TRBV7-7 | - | TGTGCTAGCAGCTTAGCGCTCGGGGAAAAACTGTTTTTT | CASSLALGEKLFF
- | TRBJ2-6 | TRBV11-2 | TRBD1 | TGTGCCAGCAGCATCAGGGGGACTGGGGCCAACGTCCTGACTTTC | CASSIRGTGANVLTF
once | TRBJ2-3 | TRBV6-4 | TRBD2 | TGTGCCAGGACCCTTCTAGCGGGAGTAACAGATACGCAGTATTTT | CARTLLAGVTDTQYF
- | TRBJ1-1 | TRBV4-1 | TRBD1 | TGCGCCAGCAGCCAAGACAGCGGGACAGGGAACACTGAAGCTTTCTTT | CASSQDSGTGNTEAFF
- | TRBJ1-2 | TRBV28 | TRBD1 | TGTGCCAGCAGTTTAGGGGGACAGGGCGGATCCTATGGCTACACCTTC | CASSLGGQGGSYGYTF
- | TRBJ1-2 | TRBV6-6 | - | TGTGCCAGCAGCCAGGGCAGGGCGGACGGCTACACCTTC | CASSQGRADGYTF
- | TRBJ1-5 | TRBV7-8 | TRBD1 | TGTGCCAGCACCCTAGCCGGGACAGGGGGCATTAGCAATCAGCCCCAGCATTTT | CASTLAGTGGISNQPQHF
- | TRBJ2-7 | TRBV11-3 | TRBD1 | TGTGCCAGCAGCCTCGGGACAGTGGTCTACGAAGAGCAGTACTTC | CASSLGTVVYEEQYF
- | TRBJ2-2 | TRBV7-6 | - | TGTGCCAGCAGCCCAGGGACTAACACCGGGGAGCTGTTTTTT | CASSPGTNTGELFF
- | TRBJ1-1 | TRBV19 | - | TGTGCCAGTACGGCCCCCCGACAGTTCGGCACTGAAGCTTTCTTT | CASTAPRQFGTEAFF
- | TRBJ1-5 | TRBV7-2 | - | TGTGCCAGCAGCTATACAAGGGGGAATGGCAATCAGCCCCAGCATTTT | CASSYTRGNGNQPQHF
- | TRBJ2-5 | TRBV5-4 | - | TGTGCCAGCAGCTTGGCTCAAATAGCAGAGACCCAGTACTTC | CASSLAQIAETQYF